The clone carrying this T cell receptor (beta chain) has a count of ten or more. This entry belongs to a study of T cells in Graves' hyperthyroidism and ophthalmopathy. The CDR3 loop spans 16 amino acids. V shed 0 bases and J 6 bases; nucleotides not matched to a gene: 7. CDR1 SGHRS and CDR2 YFSETQ come from the germline V gene. Authors of the study amplified TCR beta CDR3 regions from RNA transcripts. When the TCR CDR3 underwent first-round RT-PCR, the HTBI primer set was used. In TCRdb, the multiplex PCR reads were re-called with MiXCR into one record per CDR3 protein. The repertoire holds hundreds of thousands of distinct CDR3 sequences, with under 20% as singletons.

The origin of this receptor is a young woman with Graves' hyperthyroidism. The genes are TRBV5-1 and TRBJ2-7, with TRBD2 identical over 12 bases. Sample: blood. The CDR3 bases are TGCGCCAGCAGCTTGGTTCGGACTAGCGGGGTGCTCGAGCAGTACTTC. It is translated as CASSLVRTSGVLEQYF.